A single sample is the source of the 30 T cell receptor beta chains below, sequenced in a study of cytomegalovirus exposure and HLA in healthy donors. Vbeta (60) and Jbeta (13) primers were used in the PCR. The data were produced by immunoSEQ multiplex PCR, yet TCRdb's version contains in-frame clones alone and is incomplete. The sample lists under 150,000 clones; about three quarters were seen once. Sample: PBMCs. Receptor source: a human donor in good health.

This clone was seen only a few times. V usage is TRBV6-1 and J usage is TRBJ1-4, with D perhaps matching TRBD1 (5 bases). This CDR3 region has 13 residues. CDR1 is MNHNS, CDR2 SASEGT, per germline. With 6 bases removed from V and 8 bases from J, the gap between germline ends came to 13 bases. The CDR3 nucleotides read TGTGCCAGCAGAAGACAGTTGGCGGAAAAACTGTTTTTT. Translation: CASRRQLAEKLFF.

The rearrangement links TRBV28 to TRBJ2-1; 8 bases map to TRBD2. V gave up 4 bases and J gave up 1 base; unmatched junction bases: 6. CDR1 is MDHEN, CDR2 SYDVKM, per germline. The CDR3 sequence is 16 residues long. CDR3 sequence reads: CASSSSGSYSYNEQFF. The DNA for the CDR3 is TGTGCCAGCAGTTCGAGCGGGAGTTATTCCTACAATGAGCAGTTCTTC.

The chain carries TRBV10-3 and TRBJ2-7; D ambiguous. The germline V gene has CDR1 ENHRY and CDR2 SYGVKD. This CDR3 is 12 amino acids long. Trimming took off 4 bases at V and 6 bases at J, with 10 bases between the two ends. CDR3 sequence: CAISGSTGEQYF. As DNA, the CDR3 is TGTGCCATCAGTGGGTCTACTGGCGAGCAGTACTTC.

The J gene is TRBJ1-5, the V gene TRBV6-5, with D perhaps TRBD1 (5 bases). Trimming shortened V by 4 bases and J by 3 bases, and 10 bases separated the two germline ends. CDR1 MNHEY and CDR2 SVGAGI come from the germline V gene. This CDR3 is built from 14 residues. CDR3 bases: TGTGCCAGCAGTTCTGCAGGGCACAATCAGCCCCAGCATTTT. Protein: CASSSAGHNQPQHF.

The chain uses TRBV9 and TRBJ1-2; 8 bases align to TRBD1. Germline V gene lookup returns CDR1 SGDLS and CDR2 YYNGEE. The CDR3 is 15 residues long. Germline trimming cut 3 bases from V and 4 bases from J; bases unmatched to any gene: 8. This CDR3 is CASSASGTGTYGYTF. The CDR3 DNA is TGTGCCAGCAGCGCCTCCGGGACAGGAACCTATGGCTACACCTTC.

The chain is built from TRBV27 and TRBJ2-1, with D possibly matching TRBD1 (5 bases). The CDR3 is 13 residues long. The V gene lost 3 bases and the J gene lost 6 bases, with 9 bases spanning the gap. In germline, CDR1 is MNHEY, CDR2 SMNVEV (reference sequence). The CDR3 region is CASSFLRGNEQFF. CDR3 sequence (DNA): TGTGCCAGCAGTTTCTTAAGGGGCAATGAGCAGTTCTTC.

The chain uses TRBV19 and TRBJ2-1; D is perhaps TRBD1 (5 bases). Germline V gene data show CDR1 as LNHDA and CDR2 as SQIVND (reference sequence). The CDR3 extends over 14 amino acids. V was pared by 6 bases and J by 2 bases, with 11 bases between. This CDR3 reads CASRRGGTYNEQFF. The CDR3 region has the DNA TGTGCCAGTAGAAGGGGCGGAACCTACAATGAGCAGTTCTTC.

The V gene is TRBV5-6, the J gene TRBJ2-3; the D gene is possibly TRBD2 (6 bases). Germline CDR1 SGHDT, CDR2 YYEEEE. The CDR3 sequence is 16 residues long. Trimming removed 1 base at V and 2 bases at J, with 14 bases between. CDR3 amino acids: CASSLIGTHSTDTQYF. The CDR3 region has the DNA TGTGCCAGCAGCTTGATAGGGACTCACTCCACAGATACGCAGTATTTT.

The V gene is TRBV6-6, the J gene TRBJ2-7; 7 bases are a match to TRBD1. Losses at the gene ends were 0 bases for V and 4 bases for J; bases not matched to a gene: 3. The germline V gene has CDR1 MNHNY and CDR2 SVGAGI (reference sequence). This CDR3 contains 14 residues. DNA of the CDR3: TGTGCCAGCAGTTACTCGCAGGGGGTGTACGAGCAGTACTTC. This sequence encodes CASSYSQGVYEQYF.

The chain is built from TRBV4-3 and TRBJ1-1; D is unclear. V was cut by 3 bases and J by 0 bases, with 14 bases left in between. Germline V gives CDR1 LGHNA, CDR2 YSLEER. CDR3 length: 16 residues. DNA for the CDR3: TGCGCCAGCAGCCAGGCCCGGGGTGTAATGAACACTGAAGCTTTCTTT. Its translation is CASSQARGVMNTEAFF.

The chain links TRBV11-2 to TRBJ2-2; TRBD1 matches at 7 bases. With V trimmed by 8 bases and J by 0 bases, 9 bases remained unmatched. The CDR3 sequence is 16 residues long. Per germline, CDR1 SGHAT and CDR2 FQNNGV. The CDR3 nucleotides read TGTGCCAGCGTAAGACACAGGGGATCGAACACCGGGGAGCTGTTTTTT. Amino acids: CASVRHRGSNTGELFF.

This rearrangement joins TRBV15 to TRBJ2-5, with D possibly matching TRBD2 (5 bases). The V gene lost 3 bases and the J gene lost 5 bases, with 10 bases spanning the gap. CDR3 length: 13 amino acids. Germline V lookup: CDR1 LNHNV, CDR2 YYDKDF (reference sequence). The CDR3 nucleotides read TGTGCCACCAGCAGGGGCCGGAGGGAGACCCAGTACTTC. Amino acids: CATSRGRRETQYF.

The chain employs TRBV30 and TRBJ1-1, with TRBD1 identical over 7 bases. With V trimmed by 4 bases and J by 2 bases, 7 bases remained unmatched. Germline lookup yields CDR1 GTSNPN and CDR2 SVGIG (reference sequence). There are 14 residues in the CDR3. Here the CDR3 reads CAWMTLGGNTEAFF. The CDR3 DNA follows: TGTGCCTGGATGACCTTAGGGGGCAACACTGAAGCTTTCTTT.

This clone was counted a few times. The CDR3 DNA reads TGTGCCAGCAGCTTCGGGGGAGGGCCCTACGAGCAGTACTTC. It specifies CASSFGGGPYEQYF. V gene TRBV7-2 combines with J gene TRBJ2-7; TRBD2 aligns across 7 bases. The CDR3 covers 14 residues. Trimming took 3 bases from V and 2 from J; bases not matched to a gene: 4. The germline V gene has CDR1 SGHTA and CDR2 FQGNSA.

This chain uses TRBV5-6 with TRBJ2-3, with TRBD2 as a possible D gene (5 bases). The germline CDR1 and CDR2 sequences are SGHDT and YYEEEE. The CDR3 consists of 14 residues. Between the trimmed V and J ends, which lost 4 bases and 1 base, there was a span of 10 bases. In DNA, the CDR3 is TGTGCCAGCAGCCGGAGGACGGGCACAGATACGCAGTATTTT. It is translated as CASSRRTGTDTQYF.

The chain employs TRBV5-1 and TRBJ1-2; D is possibly TRBD1 (6 bases). Germline V gene sequence: CDR1 SGHRS, CDR2 YFSETQ. This CDR3 has 13 residues. V gave up 6 bases and J gave up 6 bases, with 15 bases separating them. The CDR3 here is CASNPSGTNGYTF. Written as DNA, the CDR3 is TGCGCCAGCAATCCATCCGGGACAAATGGCTACACCTTC.

For the CDR3, the DNA is TGTGCCAGCAGCGTAGGGCGGGGGGCCCCGAACACCGGGGAGCTGTTTTTT. This sequence encodes CASSVGRGAPNTGELFF. The chain recombines TRBV9 with TRBJ2-2; 8 bases are shared with TRBD2. The junction had 4 bases not matched to a gene; V was cut back by 0 bases and J by 0 bases. Germline CDR1 and CDR2: SGDLS and YYNGEE. The CDR3 is 17 residues long.

V and J are TRBV28 and TRBJ2-2; 9 nucleotides agree with TRBD2. From germline, CDR1 is MDHEN and CDR2 SYDVKM. The CDR3 is made up of 19 amino acids. J gave up 5 bases and V 5 bases, and 18 bases lay outside the gene matches. Written as DNA, the CDR3 is TGTGCCAGCAGTCCCACCCTCGTGGGTGGCGGGAGGGTAACCGGGGAGCTGTTTTTT. It codes for CASSPTLVGGGRVTGELFF.

This clone was counted a few times. The chain recombines TRBV7-2 with TRBJ2-5; the match to TRBD2 covers 9 bases. TRBJ2-7 explains the end of the DNA better; the J call may be wrong. The germline gives CDR1 SGHTA, CDR2 FQGNSA. The CDR3 is 15 residues long. CDR3 in DNA: TGTGCCAGCAGCATTCATAGCGGGGGCTCCTACGAGCAGTACTTC. Its translation is CASSIHSGGSYEQYF.

The chain links TRBV9 to TRBJ2-1; 13 bases line up with TRBD2. Germline lookup yields CDR1 SGDLS and CDR2 YYNGEE. The CDR3 covers 15 residues. Losses at the gene ends were 3 bases for V and 8 bases for J; bases not matched to a gene: 5. The CDR3 DNA reads TGTGCCAGCAGCGCAACTAGCGGGAGGGCCGATGAGCAGTTCTTC. It yields the protein CASSATSGRADEQFF.

The V call is TRBV4-3, the J call TRBJ2-4; no reliable D call. Trimming pared 0 bases from V and 3 bases from J, leaving 9 bases between. The CDR3 is made up of 15 amino acids. The germline CDR1 and CDR2 sequences are LGHNA and YSLEER. CDR3 region: CASSQDNGGKNIQYF. The CDR3 nucleotides are TGCGCCAGCAGCCAAGACAACGGTGGCAAAAACATTCAGTACTTC.

This chain connects TRBV19 to TRBJ1-3, with D uncertain. Germline V lookup: CDR1 LNHDA, CDR2 SQIVND (reference sequence). Trimming shortened V by 7 bases and J by 0 bases, and 13 bases separated the two germline ends. The CDR3 has 15 residues. The CDR3 nucleotides read TGTGCCAGTACCAGCTTTCTAGACTCTGGAAACACCATATATTTT. Amino acid sequence: CASTSFLDSGNTIYF.

This chain links TRBV5-1 with TRBJ1-3; the match to TRBD1 covers 8 bases. The CDR3 sequence is 14 residues long. The V segment lost 4 bases and the J segment 2 bases; nucleotides outside the gene matches: 2. The V gene's germline CDR1 is SGHRS and CDR2 YFSETQ. The CDR3 loop is CASSRTGTGNTIYF. In DNA form, the CDR3 reads TGCGCCAGCAGCCGGACAGGGACTGGAAACACCATATATTTT.

This rearrangement joins TRBV9 to TRBJ1-1; D call uncertain. Trimming removed 0 bases from V and 3 bases from J, with 15 bases in between. CDR3 length: 16 residues. The germline V gene encodes CDR1 SGDLS and CDR2 YYNGEE. The DNA for the CDR3 is TGTGCCAGCAGCGTAGGGCCGTCCTTCCGGGACACTGAAGCTTTCTTT. Its protein product is CASSVGPSFRDTEAFF.

This chain connects TRBV11-2 to TRBJ2-5; 7 bases line up with TRBD2. With 1 base clipped from V and 1 base from J, the junction kept 9 bases outside the gene matches. Germline assignment: CDR1 SGHAT and CDR2 FQNNGV. CDR3 length equals 17 residues. The CDR3 region is CASSLGVLRTSQETQYF. The DNA for the CDR3 is TGTGCCAGCAGCTTAGGAGTCCTGCGGACTAGCCAAGAGACCCAGTACTTC. Full variable domain (missing parts from reference TRBV11-2 and TRBJ2-5): EAGVAQSPRYKIIEKRQSVAFWCNPISGHATLYWYQQILGQGPKLLIQFQNNGVVDDSQLPKDRFSAERLKGVDSTLKIQPAKLEDSAVYLCASSLGVLRTSQETQYFGPGTRLLVL.

The gene calls are TRBV30 and TRBJ1-2; unclear D gene. CDR1 is GTSNPN, CDR2 SVGIG, per germline (reference sequence). The CDR3 spans 15 residues. The V end was cut by 1 base, the J end by 0 bases, with 12 bases between. CDR3 loop: CAWSGHLLANYGYTF. DNA for the CDR3: TGTGCCTGGAGTGGACACCTATTAGCTAACTATGGCTACACCTTC.

The chain is built from TRBV29-1 and TRBJ2-7; 11 bases are a match to TRBD1. The CDR3 runs 15 residues. Per germline, CDR1 SQVTM and CDR2 ANQGSEA. V shed 6 bases and J 3 bases; nucleotides not matched to a gene: 10. The CDR3 DNA reads as TGCAGCGTCGCGACCGGGACAGGGGGAATCTACGAGCAGTACTTC. It codes for CSVATGTGGIYEQYF.

This sequence joins TRBV13 and TRBJ2-3; 8 bases align to TRBD1. Germline V CDR1 and CDR2: PRHDT, FYEKMQ (reference sequence). This CDR3 spans 16 amino acids. V dropped 4 bases and J dropped 2; count of bases not matched to a gene: 8. The CDR3 sequence: CASSSLRDRTTDTQYF. CDR3 DNA sequence: TGTGCCAGCAGCTCACTTCGGGACAGGACCACAGATACGCAGTATTTT.

The chain links TRBV7-6 to TRBJ2-3; 11 bases align to TRBD2. The CDR3 has 15 amino acids. V trimming: 4 bases; J trimming: 4 bases; junction bases outside the gene matches: 4. Germline CDR1 reads SGHVS; CDR2 reads FNYEAQ. CDR3 bases: TGTGCCAGCAGCTCCGGGACTAGCGGATCAGATACGCAGTATTTT. Amino acids: CASSSGTSGSDTQYF. The full variable domain, completed using reference TRBV7-6 and TRBJ2-3, is GAGVSQSPRYKVTKRGQDVALRCDPISGHVSLYWYRQALGQGPEFLTYFNYEAQQDKSGLPNDRFSAERPEGSISTLTIQRTEQRDSAMYRCASSSGTSGSDTQYFGPGTRLTVL.

The rearrangement joins TRBV9 to TRBJ2-1; 7 bases map to TRBD2. J gave up 0 bases and V 3 bases, and 3 bases lay outside the gene matches. Per the germline V gene, CDR1 is SGDLS and CDR2 is YYNGEE. This CDR3 contains 15 residues. CDR3 DNA sequence: TGTGCCAGCAGCGGGGGGGGGAGCTCCTACAATGAGCAGTTCTTC. Translation gives CASSGGGSSYNEQFF.